This T cell receptor beta chain came from a study of blood T cell repertoires in COVID-19. Study at large: Acute and convalescent COVID-19 samples came from the United States, Italy and Spain. PBMCs, B-cell-depleted T cells, or T cells were the source of the cDNA or gDNA that made up the material.

In the authors' methods: Scientists estimated how many nucleated cells there were by amplifying reference gene primers. The method was immunoSEQ multiplex PCR; TCRdb's version includes in-frame clones alone and lacks a portion of them. V, J and clone size are taken as reported in that table, and D and trimming were inferred from the DNA itself. The sample includes tens of thousands of clones, around 86% of them seen just once. The length of the CDR3 is 16 residues. Per the germline V gene, CDR1 is LNHNV and CDR2 is YYDKDF (reference sequence). V gave up 4 bases and J gave up 1 base, with 14 bases separating them.

The rearrangement uses TRBV15 and TRBJ2-1, with D perhaps TRBD2 (5 bases). This clonotype was obtained from an elderly man with acute or convalescent COVID-19. Sequenced: peripheral blood. In DNA form, the CDR3 reads TGTGCCACCAGCACCCTGGGAGCGGTGTCCTACAATGAGCAGTTCTTC. Protein product: CATSTLGAVSYNEQFF.